Below, 14 T cell receptor beta chains from the same sample are listed, as sequenced in a study of spatial heterogeneity in lung cancer. TCRdb reprocessed the 5' RACE reads via MiXCR and lists one record per CDR3 protein. The table shows about 39,000 distinct CDR3 sequences, with approximately 3.1% occurring only once. The time point denotes: sample taken at primary tumor resection. Sequenced material: normal lung tissue next to the tumor, taken at surgery. These receptors were taken from a male donor with early-stage non-small cell lung cancer.

In this sample, this clonotype turned up a few times. This chain links TRBV2 with TRBJ1-5, with TRBD1 matching 8 bases. This CDR3 contains 17 residues. In germline, CDR1 is SNHLY, CDR2 FYNNEI. With V trimmed by 6 bases and J by 1 base, 11 bases remained unmatched. CDR3 loop: CASSAYGTGGSNQPQHF. CDR3 DNA: TGTGCCAGCAGCGCCTATGGGACAGGAGGAAGCAATCAGCCCCAGCATTTT.

The table lists this clonotype with many counts. This chain connects TRBV28 to TRBJ2-7; 7 positions agree with TRBD1. Germline CDR1 and CDR2: MDHEN and SYDVKM. This CDR3 spans 13 amino acids. V shed 8 bases and J 4 bases; nucleotides not matched to a gene: 8. CDR3 sequence (DNA): TGTGCCAGCGAAACATACAGGGGTTACGAGCAGTACTTC. Its translation is CASETYRGYEQYF. Looking up the rest from reference TRBV28 and TRBJ2-7 gives the full variable domain: DVKVTQSSRYLVKRTGEKVFLECVQDMDHENMFWYRQDPGLGLRLIYFSYDVKMKEKGDIPEGYSVSREKKERFSLILESASTNQTSMYLCASETYRGYEQYFGPGTRLTVT.

Only a few counts were recorded for this clonotype. The chain uses TRBV7-2 and TRBJ1-6; D might be TRBD1 (5 bases). The V gene's germline CDR1 is SGHTA and CDR2 FQGNSA. V was shortened by 3 bases and J by 9 bases, with 15 bases between the two germline ends. The CDR3 spans 15 residues. The CDR3 loop is CASSLGGSRISPLHF. The CDR3, as DNA: TGTGCCAGCAGCTTGGGGGGTTCAAGGATTTCACCCCTCCACTTT. The full variable domain, with the rest looked up from reference TRBV7-2 and TRBJ1-6, is GAGVSQSPSNKVTEKGKDVELRCDPISGHTALYWYRQSLGQGLEFLIYFQGNSAPDKSGLPSDRFSAERTGGSVSTLTIQRTQQEDSAVYLCASSLGGSRISPLHFGNGTRLTVT.

This clonotype was counted ten times or more. The chain employs TRBV7-2 and TRBJ1-5, with D unresolved. V lost 1 base and J lost 5, with 9 bases in between. The CDR3 sequence is 14 residues long. The V gene's germline CDR1 is SGHTA and CDR2 FQGNSA. The CDR3 bases are TGTGCCAGCAGCTTAGAAGGTTTCCATCAGCCCCAGCATTTT. Its protein product is CASSLEGFHQPQHF.

This clonotype showed up just a few times. J is TRBJ2-5 and V is TRBV29-1; TRBD1 or TRBD2 may be the D gene (7 bases each). Trimming removed 4 bases at V and 7 bases at J, with 13 bases between. The CDR3 runs to 12 residues. From germline, CDR1 is SQVTM and CDR2 ANQGSEA. CDR3 sequence: CSVGTGEGTQYF. The CDR3 DNA reads as TGCAGCGTTGGAACAGGGGAGGGGACCCAGTACTTC.

This clonotype was counted ten times or more. The chain's CDR3 is CASKRDNTDTQYF. The CDR3 DNA sequence: TGTGCCAGCAAGCGGGATAACACAGATACGCAGTATTTT. V and J are TRBV6-5 and TRBJ2-3, with 7 bases fitting TRBD2. J was trimmed by 2 bases and V by 7 bases; bases with no gene match: 3. CDR3 length: 13 residues. Germline V gene lookup returns CDR1 MNHEY and CDR2 SVGAGI.

This clonotype was seen only once. With a much larger clone just one base away, this may be a read error. This rearrangement joins TRBV28 to TRBJ1-2; 8 nucleotides line up with TRBD1. The germline CDR1 and CDR2 sequences are MDHEN and SYDVKM. This CDR3 has 14 amino acids. This CDR3 is CVSKTGASSFGYTF. CDR3 sequence (DNA): TGTGTCAGCAAGACAGGGGCTTCTTCCTTTGGCTACACCTTC.

This clonotype was picked up many times. The rearrangement joins TRBV7-2 to TRBJ1-1; D ambiguous. Germline V gene data show CDR1 as SGHTA and CDR2 as FQGNSA. The CDR3 consists of 15 residues. V was pared by 5 bases and J by 4 bases, with 17 bases between. CDR3 DNA sequence: TGTGCCAGCAGCGGGAGTCTCCAAGGGAGCACTGAAGCTTTCTTT. Translating it yields CASSGSLQGSTEAFF.

In its sample, this clonotype was seen many times. The chain combines TRBV6-1 with TRBJ2-3; D gene ambiguous. With 2 bases removed from V and 3 bases from J, the gap between germline ends came to 3 bases. Germline values: CDR1 MNHNS, CDR2 SASEGT. This CDR3 has 12 amino acids. The chain's CDR3 is CASSELTDTQYF. CDR3 DNA sequence: TGTGCCAGCAGTGAATTGACAGATACGCAGTATTTT.

The chain has TRBV30 and TRBJ1-1; possibly TRBD1 for D (6 bases). The V gene lost 3 bases and the J gene lost 6 bases, with 14 bases spanning the gap. CDR3 length: 13 amino acids. CDR1 GTSNPN and CDR2 SVGIG come from the germline V gene (reference sequence). DNA of the CDR3: TGTGCCTGGAGCGTACAGGGATGGGCTGAAGCTTTCTTT. It yields the protein CAWSVQGWAEAFF.

This clonotype was recorded at least ten times. The rearrangement uses TRBV2 and TRBJ2-3; 10 nucleotides line up with TRBD2. With 6 bases clipped from V and 4 bases from J, the junction kept 7 bases outside the gene matches. The germline CDR1 and CDR2 sequences are SNHLY and FYNNEI. The CDR3 length is 15 residues. The CDR3 nucleotides read TGTGCCAGCAGCTTTAGCGGGAGGCAGGCAGATACGCAGTATTTT. Encoded protein: CASSFSGRQADTQYF.

This clonotype was found many times. The J gene is TRBJ2-7, the V gene TRBV4-1; D gene ambiguous. The germline gives CDR1 MGHRA, CDR2 YSYEKL. The CDR3 extends over 14 amino acids. Trimming took off 5 bases at V and 2 bases at J, with 13 bases between the two ends. CDR3 coding DNA: TGCGCCAGCAGCAATTCCGGTAAGCCCTACGAGCAGTACTTC. Translated, it gives CASSNSGKPYEQYF.

Many counts were recorded for this clonotype. The rearrangement links TRBV7-8 to TRBJ1-2; tentative D call: TRBD1 (5 bases). CDR1 is SGHVS, CDR2 FQNEAQ, per germline. The V end was cut by 1 base, the J end by 4 bases, with 16 bases between. The CDR3 totals 16 residues. As DNA, the CDR3 is TGTGCCAGCAGCTTAGACATGGGGCAGGGAGGCTATGGCTACACCTTC. Protein product: CASSLDMGQGGYGYTF.

The CDR3 loop reads CASSTGSQPQHF. The CDR3 DNA follows: TGTGCCAGCAGTACAGGGAGCCAGCCCCAGCATTTT. The chain carries TRBV27 and TRBJ1-5; a weak D match, TRBD1 (6 bases). Trimming left V 5 bases short and J 7 bases short, with 9 bases between. The CDR3 covers 12 residues. Per germline, CDR1 MNHEY and CDR2 SMNVEV (reference sequence).